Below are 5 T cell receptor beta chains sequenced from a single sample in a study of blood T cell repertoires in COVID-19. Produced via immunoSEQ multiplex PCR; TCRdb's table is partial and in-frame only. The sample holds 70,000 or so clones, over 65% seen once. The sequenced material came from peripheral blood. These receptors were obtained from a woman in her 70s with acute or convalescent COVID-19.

CDR3 loop: CASSSWTVRNTIYF. The CDR3 DNA sequence: TGTGCCAGCAGTTCTTGGACAGTAAGGAACACCATATATTTT. V usage is TRBV28 and J usage is TRBJ1-3, with D possibly TRBD1 on 6 matching bases. Per the germline V gene, CDR1 is MDHEN and CDR2 is SYDVKM. The CDR3 is made up of 14 amino acids. Trimming removed 4 bases from V and 7 bases from J, with 14 bases in between.

The CDR3 region has the DNA TGTGCCAGCAGCCTCCGACAAAAAAGCTCCTACAATGAGCAGTTCTTC. Its translation is CASSLRQKSSYNEQFF. The chain uses TRBV7-8 and TRBJ2-1; D is unresolved. From germline, CDR1 is SGHVS and CDR2 FQNEAQ. This CDR3 is 16 amino acids long. Between the trimmed V and J ends, which lost 5 bases and 0 bases, there was a span of 14 bases.

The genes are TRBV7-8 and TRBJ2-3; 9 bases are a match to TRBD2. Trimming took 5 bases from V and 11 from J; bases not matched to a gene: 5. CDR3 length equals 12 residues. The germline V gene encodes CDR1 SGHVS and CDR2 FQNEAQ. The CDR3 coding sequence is TGTGCCAGCAGCCCCTCAGCGGGAGGGCAGTATTTT. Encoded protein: CASSPSAGGQYF.

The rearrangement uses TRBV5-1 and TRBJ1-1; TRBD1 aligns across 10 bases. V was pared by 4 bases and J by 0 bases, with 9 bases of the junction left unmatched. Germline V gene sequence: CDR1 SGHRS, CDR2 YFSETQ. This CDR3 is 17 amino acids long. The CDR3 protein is CASSLGQGGFMNTEAFF. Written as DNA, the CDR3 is TGCGCCAGCAGCCTAGGACAGGGGGGATTTATGAACACTGAAGCTTTCTTT.

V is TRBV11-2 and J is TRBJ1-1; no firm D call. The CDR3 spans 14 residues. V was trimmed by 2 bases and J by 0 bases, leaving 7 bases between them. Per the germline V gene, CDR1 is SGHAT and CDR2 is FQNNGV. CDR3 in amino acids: CASSLMSVNTEAFF. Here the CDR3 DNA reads TGTGCCAGCAGCTTAATGAGCGTGAACACTGAAGCTTTCTTT.